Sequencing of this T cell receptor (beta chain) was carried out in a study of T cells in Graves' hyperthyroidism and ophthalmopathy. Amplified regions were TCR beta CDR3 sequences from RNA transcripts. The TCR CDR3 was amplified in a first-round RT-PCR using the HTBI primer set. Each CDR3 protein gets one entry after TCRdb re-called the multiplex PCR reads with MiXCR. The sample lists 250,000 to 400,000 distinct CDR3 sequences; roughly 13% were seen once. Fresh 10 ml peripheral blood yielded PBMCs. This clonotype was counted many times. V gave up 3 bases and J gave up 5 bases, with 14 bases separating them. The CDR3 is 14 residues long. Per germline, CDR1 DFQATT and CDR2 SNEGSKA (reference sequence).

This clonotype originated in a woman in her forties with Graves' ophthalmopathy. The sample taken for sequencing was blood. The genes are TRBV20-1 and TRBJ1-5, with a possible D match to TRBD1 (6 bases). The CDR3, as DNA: TGCAGTGCTAGCAGCGGGGGGCGGGATCAGCCCCAGCATTTT. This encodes CSASSGGRDQPQHF.